The clone carrying this TCR beta chain is termed large. Its antigen is currently unknown. Multiplex touch-down PCR with TRB-A/B primers amplified rearranged V-D-J TRB sequences. A single record per CDR3 protein comes from TCRdb applying MiXCR to the multiplex PCR reads. The sample carries some 1,000 distinct CDR3 sequences, around 29% recorded once. V lost 4 bases, J lost 7 bases, and 14 bases lay in between. CDR1 and CDR2 (germline): MNHNS, SASEGT. This CDR3 region has 14 residues. The data derive from a study of T cell repertoires in aging, cancer and after chemotherapy. General study points: Healthy donors lost TCR diversity with age mainly through richness, cancer patients through richness and evenness.

Peripheral blood genomic DNA, not sorted cells or RNA, was the template. The rearrangement joins TRBV6-1 to TRBJ2-1; D is possibly TRBD1 or TRBD2 (5 bases each). Input material: blood. The sequence was obtained from a human donor with a solid tumor. The CDR3 DNA is TGTGCCAGCAGTGTGACCGACGGGGCGAATGAGCAGTTCTTC. It specifies CASSVTDGANEQFF.